The rows below give T cell receptor beta chains drawn from one sample of a study of cytomegalovirus exposure and HLA in healthy donors. Assay: immunoSEQ multiplex PCR; the TCRdb copy retains only in-frame clones and omits some. This table has about 340,000 clones, roughly 89% appearing once. Sequencing was done on a sample of PBMCs. Receptors were obtained from a woman aged 18-35 years in good health and CMV-seronegative. Each CDR3 is given with its conserved first and last residue. The D gene is left open where the match is weak. Where a row states a size, it is once, few, many or the class of an expanded clone; other rows omit it.

>.|.|TRBJ2-1|TRBV29-1
TGCAGCGTTCCTAGACAGAATGAGCAGTTCTTC
CSVPRQNEQFF
>.|.|TRBJ1-1|TRBV11-3
TGTGCCAGCAGCTTAGACGGGCGCCGGGGGACTGAAGCTTTCTTT
CASSLDGRRGTEAFF
>.|TRBD2|TRBJ2-7|TRBV4-1
TGCGCCAGCAGCCAACTTCAAGGGAGGGAGGATACCTACGAGCAGTACTTC
CASSQLQGREDTYEQYF
>.|TRBD1|TRBJ2-7|TRBV5-1
TGCGCCAGCAGAAGGGACAGGGGTTCCTACGAGCAGTACTTC
CASRRDRGSYEQYF
>.|TRBD1|TRBJ1-4|TRBV27
TGTGCCAGCAGTCTCCGACAGGGGGCTAATGAAAAACTGTTTTTT
CASSLRQGANEKLFF
>few|.|TRBJ1-1|TRBV6-5
TGTGCCAGCAGTTCAGGGGCCACTGAAGCTTTCTTT
CASSSGATEAFF
>.|TRBD1|TRBJ2-5|TRBV7-2
TGTGCCAGCGCAAGACAGGGGACGGAGACCCAGTACTTC
CASARQGTETQYF
>.|TRBD1|TRBJ1-5|TRBV19
TGTGCCAGTAGCGTGGGACAGGGATATCAGCCCCAGCATTTT
CASSVGQGYQPQHF
>.|.|TRBJ2-7|TRBV4-3
TGCGCCAGCAGCCAAACAGCGGGCCAGACCTACGAGCAGTACTTC
CASSQTAGQTYEQYF
>.|.|TRBJ1-5|TRBV27
TGTGCCAGCAGTTTGGGGGCTGGTCAGCCCCAGCATTTT
CASSLGAGQPQHF
>.|TRBD1|TRBJ2-7|TRBV6-1
TGTGCCAGCACCGGGACAGGGGCCTACGAGCAGTACTTC
CASTGTGAYEQYF
>.|TRBD1|TRBJ1-5|TRBV6-1
TGTGCCAGCAGTGAAGCGCTAGACAGGGTGAGGCAGCCCCAGCATTTT
CASSEALDRVRQPQHF
>.|.|TRBJ1-1|TRBV7-2
TGTGCCAGCAGCTTAGCCGGGGGACGGGAGGCTTTCTTT
CASSLAGGREAFF
>.|.|TRBJ2-7|TRBV28
TGTGCCAGCAGTTTATCGGCAGGGATCGTCTACGAGCAGTACTTC
CASSLSAGIVYEQYF
>.|.|TRBJ2-7|TRBV21-1
TGTGCCAGCAGCAAATATCGGCTAGCGGGACTCTACGAGCAGTACTTC
CASSKYRLAGLYEQYF
>.|TRBD1|TRBJ1-1|TRBV5-1
TGCGCCAGCAGCCTTGAACAGGGGGGCACTGAAGCTTTCTTT
CASSLEQGGTEAFF
>.|.|TRBJ2-3|TRBV10-3
TGTGCCATCAGTGAGCCACTAACTAGCACAGATACGCAGTATTTT
CAISEPLTSTDTQYF
>once|.|TRBJ1-2|TRBV28
TGTGCCAGCCTCCCCGGAATGGGGGGAGATGGCTACACCTTC
CASLPGMGGDGYTF
>.|.|TRBJ2-7|TRBV5-1
TGCGCCAGCAGCTTGGCCCCTGGGCAGCCCCTCTCCTACGAGCAGTACTTC
CASSLAPGQPLSYEQYF
>.|.|TRBJ2-1|TRBV10-3
TGTGCCATCAAAGGGTACAGGGACAATGAGCAGTTCTTC
CAIKGYRDNEQFF
>few|.|TRBJ2-5|TRBV4-2
TGTGCCAGCAGCCAAGATGCAGGGAACCAAGAGACCCAGTACTTC
CASSQDAGNQETQYF
>.|TRBD2|TRBJ2-1|TRBV5-6
TGTGCCAGCAGCCCGTCCGAAGAGCGGGAGGTGGTCCATGAGCAGTTCTTC
CASSPSEEREVVHEQFF
>.|.|TRBJ2-2|TRBV6-5
TGTGCCAGCAGTTCCCGACAGGGAGGATCCGGGGAGCTGTTTTTT
CASSSRQGGSGELFF
>few|TRBD2|TRBJ2-7|TRBV25-1
TGTGCCAGCAGTCGACTAGCGGAACCCTACGAGCAGTACTTC
CASSRLAEPYEQYF
>.|.|TRBJ1-1|TRBV27
TGTGCCAGCAGTTTATTCAGGGACACTGAAGCTTTCTTT
CASSLFRDTEAFF
>.|TRBD1|TRBJ2-5|TRBV19
TGTGCCAGTAGTGACAGGGCGGTCGAGACCCAGTACTTC
CASSDRAVETQYF